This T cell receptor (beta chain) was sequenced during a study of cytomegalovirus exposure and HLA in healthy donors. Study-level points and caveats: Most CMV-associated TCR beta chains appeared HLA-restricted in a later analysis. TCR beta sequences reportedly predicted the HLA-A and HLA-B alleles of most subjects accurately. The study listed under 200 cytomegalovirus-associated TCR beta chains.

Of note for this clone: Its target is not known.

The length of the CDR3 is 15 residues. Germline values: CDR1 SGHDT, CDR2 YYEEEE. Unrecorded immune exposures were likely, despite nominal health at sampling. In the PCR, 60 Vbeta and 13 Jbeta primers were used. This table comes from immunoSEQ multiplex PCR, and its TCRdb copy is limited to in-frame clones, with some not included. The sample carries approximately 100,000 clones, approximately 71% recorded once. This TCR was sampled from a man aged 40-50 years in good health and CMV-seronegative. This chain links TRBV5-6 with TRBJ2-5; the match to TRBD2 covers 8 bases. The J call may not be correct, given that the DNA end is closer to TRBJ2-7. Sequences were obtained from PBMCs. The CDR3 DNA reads TGTGCCAGCAGCTTGGGGGTGACTAGCGCGTACGAGCAGTACTTC. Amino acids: CASSLGVTSAYEQYF.